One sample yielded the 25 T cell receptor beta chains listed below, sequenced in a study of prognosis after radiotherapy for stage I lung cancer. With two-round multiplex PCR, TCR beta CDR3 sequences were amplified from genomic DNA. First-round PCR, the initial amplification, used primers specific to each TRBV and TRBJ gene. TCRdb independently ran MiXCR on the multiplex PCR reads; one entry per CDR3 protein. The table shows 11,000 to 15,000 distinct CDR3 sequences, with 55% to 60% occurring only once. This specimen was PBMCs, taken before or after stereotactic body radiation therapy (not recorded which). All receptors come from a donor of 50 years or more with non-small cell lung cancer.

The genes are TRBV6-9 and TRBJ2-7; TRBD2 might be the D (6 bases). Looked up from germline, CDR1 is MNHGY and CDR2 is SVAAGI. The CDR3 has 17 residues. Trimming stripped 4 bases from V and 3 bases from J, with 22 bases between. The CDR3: CASSSTVGSSGRYEQYF. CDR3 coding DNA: TGTGCCAGCAGTTCGACTGTCGGGAGTTCAGGTCGCTACGAGCAGTACTTC.

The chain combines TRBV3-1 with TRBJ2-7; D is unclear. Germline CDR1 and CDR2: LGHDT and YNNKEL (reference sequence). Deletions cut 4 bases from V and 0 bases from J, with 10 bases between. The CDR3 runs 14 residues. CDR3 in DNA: TGTGCCAGCAGCCCTACCAGATACTCCTACGAGCAGTACTTC. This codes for CASSPTRYSYEQYF.

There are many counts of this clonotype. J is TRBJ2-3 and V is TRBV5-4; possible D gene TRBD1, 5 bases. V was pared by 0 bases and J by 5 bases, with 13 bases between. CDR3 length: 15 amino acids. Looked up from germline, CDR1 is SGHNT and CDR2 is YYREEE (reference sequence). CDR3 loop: CASSLALGARDTQYF. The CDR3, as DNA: TGTGCCAGCAGCTTGGCCCTAGGGGCGCGAGATACGCAGTATTTT.

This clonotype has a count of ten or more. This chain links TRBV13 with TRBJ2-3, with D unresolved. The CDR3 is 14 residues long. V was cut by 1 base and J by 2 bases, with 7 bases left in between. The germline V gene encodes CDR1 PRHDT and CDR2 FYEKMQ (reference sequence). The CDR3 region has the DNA TGTGCCAGCAGCTTAGCTATGAACACAGATACGCAGTATTTT. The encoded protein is CASSLAMNTDTQYF.

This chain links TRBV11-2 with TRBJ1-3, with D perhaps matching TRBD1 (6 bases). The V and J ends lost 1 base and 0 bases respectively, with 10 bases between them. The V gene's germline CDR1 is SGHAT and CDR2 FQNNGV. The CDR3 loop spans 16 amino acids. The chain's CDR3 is CASSLGQASSGNTIYF. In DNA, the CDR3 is TGTGCCAGCAGCTTAGGACAGGCGTCCTCTGGAAACACCATATATTTT.

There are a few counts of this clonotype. CDR3 nucleotides: TGTGCCAGTTCTCAGGGGTCTTACGAGCAGTACTTC. Residues: CASSQGSYEQYF. The chain uses TRBV6-1 and TRBJ2-7, with TRBD1 as a possible D gene (6 bases). CDR3 length: 12 amino acids. V was clipped by 9 bases and J by 4 bases, with 13 bases between them. Germline V gene sequence: CDR1 MNHNS, CDR2 SASEGT.

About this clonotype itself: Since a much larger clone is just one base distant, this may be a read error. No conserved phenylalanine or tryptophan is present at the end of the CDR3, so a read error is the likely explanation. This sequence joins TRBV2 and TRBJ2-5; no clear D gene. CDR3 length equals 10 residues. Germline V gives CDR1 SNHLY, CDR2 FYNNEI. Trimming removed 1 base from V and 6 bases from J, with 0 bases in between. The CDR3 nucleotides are TGTGCCAGCAGTGAAGAGACCCAGTACTTA. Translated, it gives CASSEETQYL.

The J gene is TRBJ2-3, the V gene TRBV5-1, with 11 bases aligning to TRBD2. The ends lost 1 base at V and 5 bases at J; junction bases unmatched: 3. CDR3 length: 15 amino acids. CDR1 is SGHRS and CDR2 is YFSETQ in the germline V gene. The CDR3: CASSLTSGRLDTQYF. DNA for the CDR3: TGCGCCAGCAGCTTGACTAGCGGGAGATTAGATACGCAGTATTTT.

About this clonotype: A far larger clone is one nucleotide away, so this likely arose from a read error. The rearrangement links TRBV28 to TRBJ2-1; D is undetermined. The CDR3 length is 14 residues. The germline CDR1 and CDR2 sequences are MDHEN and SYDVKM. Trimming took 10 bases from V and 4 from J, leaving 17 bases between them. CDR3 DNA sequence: TGTGCCATCACCAACGAACGTCCTTACAATGAGCAGTTCTTC. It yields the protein CAITNERPYNEQFF.

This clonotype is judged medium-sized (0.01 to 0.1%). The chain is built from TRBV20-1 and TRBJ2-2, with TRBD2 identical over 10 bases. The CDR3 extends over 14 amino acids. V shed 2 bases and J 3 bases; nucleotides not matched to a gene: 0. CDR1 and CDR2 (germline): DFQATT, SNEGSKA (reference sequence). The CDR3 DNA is TGCAGTGCTAGACTAGCGGGAGACACCGGGGAGCTGTTTTTT. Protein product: CSARLAGDTGELFF.

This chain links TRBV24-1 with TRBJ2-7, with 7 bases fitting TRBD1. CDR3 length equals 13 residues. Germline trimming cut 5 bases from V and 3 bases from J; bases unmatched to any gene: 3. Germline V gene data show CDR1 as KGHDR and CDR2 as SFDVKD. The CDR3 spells CATSARQGYEQYF. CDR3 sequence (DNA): TGTGCCACCAGTGCCAGACAGGGCTACGAGCAGTACTTC.

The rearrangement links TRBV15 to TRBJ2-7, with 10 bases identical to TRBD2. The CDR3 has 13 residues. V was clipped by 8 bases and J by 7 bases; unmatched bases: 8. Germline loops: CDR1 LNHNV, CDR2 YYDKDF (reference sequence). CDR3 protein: CATGSLAGEEQYF. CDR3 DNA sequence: TGTGCCACCGGTAGCCTAGCGGGAGAGGAGCAGTACTTC.

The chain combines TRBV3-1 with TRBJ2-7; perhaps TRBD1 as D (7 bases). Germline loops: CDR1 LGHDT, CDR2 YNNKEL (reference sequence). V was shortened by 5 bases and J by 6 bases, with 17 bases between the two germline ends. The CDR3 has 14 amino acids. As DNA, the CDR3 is TGTGCCAGCAGCTGGGGACTTGGGACAGCCGAGCAGTACTTC. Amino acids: CASSWGLGTAEQYF.

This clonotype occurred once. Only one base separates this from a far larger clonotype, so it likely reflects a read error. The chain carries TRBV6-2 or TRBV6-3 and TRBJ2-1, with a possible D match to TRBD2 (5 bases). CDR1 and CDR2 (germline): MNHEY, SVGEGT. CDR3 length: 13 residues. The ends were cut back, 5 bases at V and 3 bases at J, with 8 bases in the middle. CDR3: CASSDYHYNEQFF. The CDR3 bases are TGTGCCAGCAGTGACTACCACTACAATGAGCAGTTCTTC.

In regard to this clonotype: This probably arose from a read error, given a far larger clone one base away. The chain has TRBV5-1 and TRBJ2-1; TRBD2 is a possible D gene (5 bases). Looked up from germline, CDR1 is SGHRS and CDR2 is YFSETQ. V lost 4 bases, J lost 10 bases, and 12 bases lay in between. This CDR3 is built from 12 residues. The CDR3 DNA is TGCGCCAGCAGCACTGACTACTACGAGCAGTTCTTC. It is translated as CASSTDYYEQFF.

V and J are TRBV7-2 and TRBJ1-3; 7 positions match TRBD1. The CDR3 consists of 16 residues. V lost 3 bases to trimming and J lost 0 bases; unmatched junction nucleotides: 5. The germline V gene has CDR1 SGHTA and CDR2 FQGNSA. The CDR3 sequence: CASSLDAGGSGNTIYF. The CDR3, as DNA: TGTGCCAGCAGCTTGGATGCAGGGGGCTCTGGAAACACCATATATTTT.

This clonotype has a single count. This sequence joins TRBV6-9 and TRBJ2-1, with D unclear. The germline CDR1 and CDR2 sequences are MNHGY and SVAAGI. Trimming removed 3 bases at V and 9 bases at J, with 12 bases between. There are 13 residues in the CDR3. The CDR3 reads CASSYSPWCEQFF. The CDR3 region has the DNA TGTGCCAGCAGTTACTCCCCGTGGTGTGAGCAGTTCTTC.

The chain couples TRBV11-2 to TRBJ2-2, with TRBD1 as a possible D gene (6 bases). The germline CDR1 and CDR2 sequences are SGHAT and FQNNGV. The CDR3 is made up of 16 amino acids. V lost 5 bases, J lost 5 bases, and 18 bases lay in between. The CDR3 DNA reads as TGTGCCAGCAGCCCCCGGGATCTTAGGGGGACCGGGGAGCTGTTTTTT. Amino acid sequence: CASSPRDLRGTGELFF. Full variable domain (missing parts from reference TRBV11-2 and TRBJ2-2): EAGVAQSPRYKIIEKRQSVAFWCNPISGHATLYWYQQILGQGPKLLIQFQNNGVVDDSQLPKDRFSAERLKGVDSTLKIQPAKLEDSAVYLCASSPRDLRGTGELFFGEGSRLTVL.

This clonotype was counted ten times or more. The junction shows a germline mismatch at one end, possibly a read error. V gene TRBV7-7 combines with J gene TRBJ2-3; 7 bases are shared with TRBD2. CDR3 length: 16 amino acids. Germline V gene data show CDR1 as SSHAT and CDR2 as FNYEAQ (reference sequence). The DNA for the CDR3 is TGTGCTAGCAGCTTAGGTACTAGCGAGAGCACAGATACGCAGTATTTT. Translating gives CASSLGTSESTDTQYF.

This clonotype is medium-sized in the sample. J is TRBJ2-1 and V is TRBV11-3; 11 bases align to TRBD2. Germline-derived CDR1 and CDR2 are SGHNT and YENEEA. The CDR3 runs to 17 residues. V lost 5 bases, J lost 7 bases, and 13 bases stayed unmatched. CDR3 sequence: CASSPWDSGRAGNEQFF. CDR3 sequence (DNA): TGTGCCAGCAGCCCATGGGATAGCGGGAGGGCCGGGAATGAGCAGTTCTTC.

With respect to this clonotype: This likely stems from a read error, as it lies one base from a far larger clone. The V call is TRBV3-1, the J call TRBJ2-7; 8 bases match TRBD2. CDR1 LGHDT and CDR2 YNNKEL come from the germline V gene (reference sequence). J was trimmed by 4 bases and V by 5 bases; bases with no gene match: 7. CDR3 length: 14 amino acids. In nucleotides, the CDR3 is TGTGCCAGCAGCGTAGGAGCGGGAGCGTACGAGCAGTACTTC. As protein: CASSVGAGAYEQYF.

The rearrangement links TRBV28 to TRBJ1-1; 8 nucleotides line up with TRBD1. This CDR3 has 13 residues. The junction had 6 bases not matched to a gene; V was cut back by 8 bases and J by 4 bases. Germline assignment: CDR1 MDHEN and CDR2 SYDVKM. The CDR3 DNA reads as TGTGCCAGCGTGAGGACAGGGCTCACTGAAGCTTTCTTT. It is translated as CASVRTGLTEAFF.

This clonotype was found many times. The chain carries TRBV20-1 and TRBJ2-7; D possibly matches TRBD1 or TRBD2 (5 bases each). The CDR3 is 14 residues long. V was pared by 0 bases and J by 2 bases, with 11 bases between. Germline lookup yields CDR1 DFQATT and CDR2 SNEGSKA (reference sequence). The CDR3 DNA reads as TGCAGTGCTAGAGATATCCGGGACCCCTACGAGCAGTACTTC. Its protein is CSARDIRDPYEQYF.

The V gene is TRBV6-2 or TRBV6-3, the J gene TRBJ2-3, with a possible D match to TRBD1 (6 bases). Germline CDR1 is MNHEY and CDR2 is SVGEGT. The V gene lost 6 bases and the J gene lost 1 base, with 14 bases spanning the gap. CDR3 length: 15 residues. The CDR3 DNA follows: TGTGCCAGCAGCCCAGGGGATCGAGGCACAGATACGCAGTATTTT. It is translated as CASSPGDRGTDTQYF.

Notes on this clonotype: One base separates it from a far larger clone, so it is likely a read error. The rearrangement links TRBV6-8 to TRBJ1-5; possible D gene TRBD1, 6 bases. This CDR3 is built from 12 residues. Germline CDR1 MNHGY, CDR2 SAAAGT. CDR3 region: CASRTGDQTQHF. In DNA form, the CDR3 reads TGTGCCAGCAGGACAGGTGATCAGACCCAGCATTTT.